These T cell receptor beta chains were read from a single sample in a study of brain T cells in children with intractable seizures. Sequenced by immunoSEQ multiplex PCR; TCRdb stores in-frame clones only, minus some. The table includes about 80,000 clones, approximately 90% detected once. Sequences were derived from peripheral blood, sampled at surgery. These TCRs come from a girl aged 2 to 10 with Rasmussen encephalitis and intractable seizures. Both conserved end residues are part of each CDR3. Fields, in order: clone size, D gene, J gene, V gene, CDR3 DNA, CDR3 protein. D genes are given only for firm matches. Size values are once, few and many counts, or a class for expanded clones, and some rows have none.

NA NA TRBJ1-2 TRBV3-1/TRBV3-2 TGTGCCAGCAGCCCAGCTAACTATGGCTACACCTTC CASSPANYGYTF
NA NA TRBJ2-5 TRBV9 TGTGCCAGCAGCGTAGTAGGAGAAGAGACCCAGTACTTC CASSVVGEETQYF
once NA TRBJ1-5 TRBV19 TGTGCCAGTAGTATAACCTTGGAGGGACACTATAGCAATCAGCCCCAGCATTTT CASSITLEGHYSNQPQHF
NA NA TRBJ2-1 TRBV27 TGTGCCAGCAGTAACCCCGGGTCACGGTTTGGTGAGCAGTTCTTC CASSNPGSRFGEQFF
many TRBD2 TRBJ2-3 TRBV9 TGTGCCAGCAGCGTATCACTAGCGGGAGTATCGGATACGCAGTATTTT CASSVSLAGVSDTQYF
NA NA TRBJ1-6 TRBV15 TGTGCCACCAGCAGGGACAGTCAGAATTCACCCCTCCACTTT CATSRDSQNSPLHF
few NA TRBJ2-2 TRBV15 TGTGCCACCAGCAGAGGTACAGGGTCGGGCACCGGGGAGCTGTTTTTT CATSRGTGSGTGELFF
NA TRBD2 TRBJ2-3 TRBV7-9 TGTGCCAGCAGCTCTGCAAGGACTAGCGGGCGGGATACGCAGTATTTT CASSSARTSGRDTQYF
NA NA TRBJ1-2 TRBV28 TGTGCCAGCAGCAAAAATAACTGGGGCCGCGGCTACACCTTC CASSKNNWGRGYTF
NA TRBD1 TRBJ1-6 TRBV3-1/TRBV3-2 TGTGCCAGCAGCCAAGGGTTACGACAGGGCTATAATTCACCCCTCCACTTT CASSQGLRQGYNSPLHF
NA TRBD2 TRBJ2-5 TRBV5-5 TGTGCCAGCAGCTTACAACTAGCGGGGTACCAAGAGACCCAGTACTTC CASSLQLAGYQETQYF
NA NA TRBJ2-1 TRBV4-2 TGTGCCAGCAGCCAAGTCAGCAATGAGCAGTTCTTC CASSQVSNEQFF
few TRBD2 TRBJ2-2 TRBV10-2 TGCGCCAGCAGTGACGGCCTAGCGGGAGGATGGACCGGGGAGCTGTTTTTT CASSDGLAGGWTGELFF
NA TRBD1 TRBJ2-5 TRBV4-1 TGCGCCAGCAGCCAGGGGACAGGGGGAGGAGAGACCCAGTACTTC CASSQGTGGGETQYF
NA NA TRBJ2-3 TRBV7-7 TGTGCCAGCAGCTTAGCGGTCACAGATACGCAGTATTTT CASSLAVTDTQYF
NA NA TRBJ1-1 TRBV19 TGTGCCAGTAGTATTCCGTTTGAAGCTTTCTTT CASSIPFEAFF
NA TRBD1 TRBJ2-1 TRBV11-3 TGTGCCAGCACCACCTCCTCCGGGACAGACTACAATGAGCAGTTCTTC CASTTSSGTDYNEQFF
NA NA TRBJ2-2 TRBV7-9 TGTGCCAGCAGCTTAACCTGGGGACCCGGGGAGCTGTTTTTT CASSLTWGPGELFF
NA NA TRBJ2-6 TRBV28 TGTGCCAGCAGTGCAACAGATTCTGGGGCCAACGTCCTGACTTTC CASSATDSGANVLTF
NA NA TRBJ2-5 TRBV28 TGTGCCAGCAGTTTAACGACCCGAGGAGGGGGCCGGGAGACCCAGTACTTC CASSLTTRGGGRETQYF
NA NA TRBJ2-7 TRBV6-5 TGTGCCAGCAGTTACGACGGCGGGGCCACCTACGAGCAGTACTTC CASSYDGGATYEQYF
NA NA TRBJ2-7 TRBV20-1 TGCAGTGCGAGGACCGCTTACGAGCAGTACTTC CSARTAYEQYF
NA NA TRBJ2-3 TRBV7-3 TGTGCCAGCAGCCCCTCCAGCACAGATACGCAGTATTTT CASSPSSTDTQYF
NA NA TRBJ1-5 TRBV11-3 TGTGCCAGCAGCTTGAGGGGAAGCAATCAGCCCCAGCATTTT CASSLRGSNQPQHF